This is a list of T cell receptor beta chains from one sample in a study of blood T cell repertoires in COVID-19. Using immunoSEQ multiplex PCR, the repertoire was profiled, and TCRdb retains in-frame clones only, with some absent. The table shows roughly 220,000 clones, with 90% occurring only once. Specimen: PBMCs or T cells enriched from blood (not recorded which). These receptor sequences come from a man aged 25 to 45 who had been exposed to COVID-19. CDR3s include the opening cysteine and the closing phenylalanine or tryptophan. A D gene is named only where the DNA matches it firmly. Clone size is stated in some rows and not others, as once, few, many or a class when expanded.

j_gene: TRBJ1-1
v_gene: TRBV19
abundance: -
d_gene: -
CDR3aa: CASSIGGKGRNTEAFF

j_gene: TRBJ2-5
v_gene: TRBV5-1
abundance: -
d_gene: -
CDR3aa: CASSLDGKPQETQYF

j_gene: TRBJ2-1
v_gene: TRBV18
abundance: -
d_gene: TRBD1
CDR3aa: CASSSGQGTADEQFF

j_gene: TRBJ2-2
v_gene: TRBV12-3/TRBV12-4
abundance: -
d_gene: TRBD2
CDR3aa: CASSLREAGELFF

j_gene: TRBJ1-2
v_gene: TRBV4-3
abundance: -
d_gene: -
CDR3aa: CASSQVHNYGYTF

j_gene: TRBJ1-1
v_gene: TRBV19
abundance: -
d_gene: -
CDR3aa: CASSITAMNTEAFF

j_gene: TRBJ2-5
v_gene: TRBV7-2
abundance: -
d_gene: TRBD2
CDR3aa: CASSLELAGYYF

j_gene: TRBJ1-5
v_gene: TRBV16
abundance: -
d_gene: -
CDR3aa: CASSQFWSLDQPQHF

j_gene: TRBJ2-1
v_gene: TRBV4-2
abundance: -
d_gene: TRBD1
CDR3aa: CASSQNRGWSSEQFF

j_gene: TRBJ2-2
v_gene: TRBV5-4
abundance: -
d_gene: TRBD1
CDR3aa: CASSPTGTGGLKNTGELFF

j_gene: TRBJ2-2
v_gene: TRBV7-9
abundance: -
d_gene: -
CDR3aa: CASSLAPSGELFF

j_gene: TRBJ1-4
v_gene: TRBV5-1
abundance: -
d_gene: -
CDR3aa: CASSLEEGTGEKLFF

j_gene: TRBJ2-3
v_gene: TRBV10-3
abundance: -
d_gene: TRBD2
CDR3aa: CAISGAGTSGYIQSSTDTQYF

j_gene: TRBJ2-1
v_gene: TRBV6-2/TRBV6-3
abundance: -
d_gene: -
CDR3aa: CASSYSWTLTGEQFF

j_gene: TRBJ2-1
v_gene: TRBV7-9
abundance: once
d_gene: TRBD2
CDR3aa: CASRISGGELLDEQFF

j_gene: TRBJ1-2
v_gene: TRBV7-2
abundance: -
d_gene: TRBD1
CDR3aa: CASSLTGFEGGYTF

j_gene: TRBJ2-2
v_gene: TRBV7-8
abundance: -
d_gene: TRBD1
CDR3aa: CASSRDRKTGELFF

j_gene: TRBJ1-4
v_gene: TRBV4-1
abundance: -
d_gene: -
CDR3aa: CASSQEGAQANEKLFF

j_gene: TRBJ2-1
v_gene: TRBV5-1
abundance: -
d_gene: TRBD2
CDR3aa: CASSLVSGGAFSEQFF

j_gene: TRBJ2-1
v_gene: TRBV3-1/TRBV3-2
abundance: -
d_gene: -
CDR3aa: CASSQGTPRNEQFF

j_gene: TRBJ2-5
v_gene: TRBV30
abundance: once
d_gene: TRBD1
CDR3aa: CAWSRGRPLDQYF

j_gene: TRBJ1-2
v_gene: TRBV10-2
abundance: -
d_gene: -
CDR3aa: CASTEGRTVLSYGYTF

j_gene: TRBJ2-5
v_gene: TRBV5-1
abundance: -
d_gene: -
CDR3aa: CASSQDPGQETQYF

j_gene: TRBJ2-6
v_gene: TRBV5-1
abundance: -
d_gene: -
CDR3aa: CASAGEMGSGANVLTF

j_gene: TRBJ1-1
v_gene: TRBV2
abundance: -
d_gene: -
CDR3aa: CASSEAPQGRGAFF